The 18 T cell receptor beta chains presented below share a single source sample, sequenced in a study of vaccination and CD4 T cells after COVID-19. The Oncomine TCR Beta short-read assay generated sequence data from the DNA of cultured CD4+ T cells. TCRdb used MiXCR to reprocess the PCR reads, holding one entry per CDR3 protein. Here the sample spans about 8,900 distinct CDR3 sequences, under 65% being singletons. No antigen is known for these receptors. The treatment was: approximately nine-day PBMC culture with coronavirus spike peptide pools or control peptides (ViraFEST assay). Sequencing was carried out using CD4+ T cells from blood, cultured in vitro. Source of these receptors: a human donor who had recovered from COVID-19.

This chain links TRBV19 with TRBJ1-2; no reliable D call. CDR1 LNHDA and CDR2 SQIVND come from the germline V gene (reference sequence). The CDR3 runs to 12 residues. The V and J ends lost 3 bases and 8 bases respectively, with 10 bases between them. CDR3 DNA: TGTGCCAGTAGTATTGCCGGGAACGGCTACACCTTC. Amino acids: CASSIAGNGYTF.

This chain links TRBV20-1 with TRBJ1-6; no firm D call. Germline V lookup: CDR1 DFQATT, CDR2 SNEGSKA (reference sequence). The CDR3 contains 14 residues. The ends were cut back, 6 bases at V and 7 bases at J, with 16 bases in the middle. CDR3 in amino acids: CSANPDNLNSPLHF. The CDR3 nucleotides read TGCAGTGCCAACCCAGACAATCTAAATTCACCCCTCCACTTT.

The chain recombines TRBV30 with TRBJ1-6, with TRBD1 as a possible D gene (6 bases). Trimming took off 3 bases at V and 7 bases at J, with 10 bases between the two ends. There are 13 residues in the CDR3. From germline, CDR1 is GTSNPN and CDR2 SVGIG (reference sequence). CDR3 loop: CAWRVGANSPLHF. In nucleotides, the CDR3 is TGTGCCTGGAGAGTGGGGGCGAATTCACCCCTCCACTTT.

The DNA for the CDR3 is TGTGCCTGGAGACCTTTAGGGGGAGTCGGCAATCAGCCCCAGCATTTT. Translation: CAWRPLGGVGNQPQHF. The chain is built from TRBV30 and TRBJ1-5; the D gene is possibly TRBD1 (6 bases). V lost 3 bases and J 2 bases, leaving 17 bases between the germline ends. Germline assignment: CDR1 GTSNPN and CDR2 SVGIG (reference sequence). The CDR3 has 16 amino acids.

The chain carries TRBV6-1 and TRBJ1-6; D gene uncertain. V was cut by 5 bases and J by 7 bases, with 9 bases left in between. This CDR3 has 13 amino acids. Germline V gives CDR1 MNHNS, CDR2 SASEGT. The CDR3 is CASSPYTNSPLHF. The DNA of the CDR3 is TGTGCCAGCAGTCCTTATACAAATTCACCCCTCCACTTT.

The rearrangement joins TRBV27 to TRBJ1-2, with a weak D call TRBD1 (5 bases). The germline CDR1 and CDR2 sequences are MNHEY and SMNVEV (reference sequence). Trimming pared 5 bases from V and 6 bases from J, leaving 16 bases between. This CDR3 comprises 14 residues. CDR3 bases: TGTGCCAGCAGTCCCAGAGACAGTAGCCATGGCTACACCTTC. It encodes CASSPRDSSHGYTF.

The rearrangement links TRBV7-6 to TRBJ1-1; no firm D call. Germline loops: CDR1 SGHVS, CDR2 FNYEAQ. This CDR3 is built from 13 residues. Trimming left V 3 bases short and J 1 base short, with 6 bases between. The CDR3 DNA is TGTGCCAGCAGCTTGAGACCGAACACTGAAGCTTTCTTT. This sequence encodes CASSLRPNTEAFF.

This clonotype was found once. This chain uses TRBV29-1 with TRBJ1-2; TRBD1 is a possible D gene (5 bases). Deletions cut 2 bases from V and 4 bases from J, with 8 bases between. In germline, CDR1 is SQVTM, CDR2 ANQGSEA. The CDR3 loop spans 12 amino acids. CDR3 bases: TGCAGCGTTGAACGACAGTTCTATGGCTACACCTTC. Encoded protein: CSVERQFYGYTF.

The chain links TRBV7-2 to TRBJ2-7; D not resolved. The V end was cut by 2 bases, the J end by 4 bases, with 12 bases between. Germline CDR1 SGHTA, CDR2 FQGNSA. This CDR3 is 14 amino acids long. This CDR3 is CASSLSAVTYEQYF. The CDR3 DNA sequence: TGTGCCAGCAGCTTATCCGCGGTGACTTACGAGCAGTACTTC.

This clonotype has just a few counts. This chain connects TRBV20-1 to TRBJ2-3, with D possibly being TRBD2 (5 bases). Germline V gene lookup returns CDR1 DFQATT and CDR2 SNEGSKA (reference sequence). The CDR3 sequence is 11 residues long. The V end was cut by 6 bases, the J end by 5 bases, with 9 bases between. The CDR3 spells CSAQEEDTQYF. DNA of the CDR3: TGCAGTGCCCAGGAGGAAGATACGCAGTATTTT.

The chain joins TRBV6-1 to TRBJ2-1; 16 bases agree with TRBD2. V gave up 7 bases and J gave up 7 bases; unmatched junction bases: 7. The CDR3 extends over 16 amino acids. Germline values: CDR1 MNHNS, CDR2 SASEGT. The CDR3 sequence: CASTSGGLAGGNEQFF. The CDR3 nucleotides read TGTGCCAGCACCTCGGGGGGACTAGCGGGAGGGAATGAGCAGTTCTTC.

The chain combines TRBV11-3 with TRBJ2-1; the D gene is possibly TRBD1 (5 bases). The CDR3 is 13 amino acids. The ends were cut back, 1 base at V and 7 bases at J, with 8 bases in the middle. CDR1 and CDR2 from the germline V gene are SGHNT and YENEEA. The CDR3 DNA reads as TGTGCCAGCAGCTTAGTCAGGGAAAATGAGCAGTTCTTC. Protein sequence: CASSLVRENEQFF.

The chain joins TRBV6-2 or TRBV6-3 to TRBJ2-5, with TRBD2 identical over 10 bases. There are 17 residues in the CDR3. J lost 4 bases, V lost 4 bases, and 12 bases had no gene match. CDR1 and CDR2 from the germline V gene are MNHEY and SVGEGT. CDR3 nucleotides: TGTGCCAGCAGTTCCTCGAGAGCGGGGGGGCCGGGAGAGACCCAGTACTTC. The encoded protein is CASSSSRAGGPGETQYF.

CDR3 nucleotide sequence: TGTGCCAGCAGTTTAGGGCCTACTCTCACAGATACGCAGTATTTT. Protein product: CASSLGPTLTDTQYF. The genes are TRBV27 and TRBJ2-3, with D uncertain. Germline lookup yields CDR1 MNHEY and CDR2 SMNVEV (reference sequence). V shed 2 bases and J shed 2 bases, with 11 bases lying between them. CDR3 size: 15 residues.

V is TRBV10-2 and J is TRBJ1-6; no clear D. This CDR3 has 13 residues. V dropped 2 bases and J dropped 9 bases, with 8 bases sitting between them. Germline values: CDR1 WSHSY, CDR2 SAAADI. The CDR3 nucleotides are TGCGCCAGCAGTGAGGGATGGGGTTCACCCCTCCACTTT. This codes for CASSEGWGSPLHF.

This chain links TRBV2 with TRBJ1-1, with D possibly matching TRBD1 (5 bases). Looked up from germline, CDR1 is SNHLY and CDR2 is FYNNEI. The CDR3 loop spans 15 amino acids. V was cut by 5 bases and J by 0 bases, with 13 bases left in between. The CDR3 protein is CASSPQQVMNTEAFF. The CDR3 DNA is TGTGCCAGCAGTCCGCAACAGGTCATGAACACTGAAGCTTTCTTT.

By frequency in the sample, this clonotype is hyperexpanded. The rearrangement joins TRBV7-9 to TRBJ1-1; D not resolved. V dropped 5 bases and J dropped 4 bases, with 11 bases sitting between them. Looked up from germline, CDR1 is SEHNR and CDR2 is FQNEAQ (reference sequence). CDR3 length: 13 amino acids. In DNA, the CDR3 is TGTGCCAGCAGCGAGCGCGTGGCCACTGAAGCTTTCTTT. Translating it yields CASSERVATEAFF.

The chain is built from TRBV19 and TRBJ1-1; D uncertain. The CDR3 loop spans 14 amino acids. V gave up 6 bases and J gave up 1 base, with 12 bases separating them. CDR1 and CDR2 from the germline V gene are LNHDA and SQIVND (reference sequence). The CDR3 reads CASRSPMTNTEAFF. Written as DNA, the CDR3 is TGTGCCAGTAGATCCCCGATGACGAACACTGAAGCTTTCTTT. Drawing the rest from reference TRBV19 and TRBJ1-1, the complete variable domain is DGGITQSPKYLFRKEGQNVTLSCEQNLNHDAMYWYRQDPGQGLRLIYYSQIVNDFQKGDIAEGYSVSREKKESFPLTVTSAQKNPTAFYLCASRSPMTNTEAFFGQGTRLTVV.